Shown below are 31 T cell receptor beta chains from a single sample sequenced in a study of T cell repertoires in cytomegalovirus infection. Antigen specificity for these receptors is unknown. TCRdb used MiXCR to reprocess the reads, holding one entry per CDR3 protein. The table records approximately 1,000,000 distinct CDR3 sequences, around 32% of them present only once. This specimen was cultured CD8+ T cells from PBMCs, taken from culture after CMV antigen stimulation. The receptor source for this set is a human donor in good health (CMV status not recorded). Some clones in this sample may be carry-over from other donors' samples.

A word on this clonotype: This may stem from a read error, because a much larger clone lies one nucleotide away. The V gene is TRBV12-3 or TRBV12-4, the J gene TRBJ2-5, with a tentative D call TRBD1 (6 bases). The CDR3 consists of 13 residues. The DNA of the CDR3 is TGTGTCAGCAGATCCAGGGGCGGAGAGACCCAGTACTTC. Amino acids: CVSRSRGGETQYF.

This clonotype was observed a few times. The CDR3, as DNA: TGTGCCAGCAGACCGGACAGCTCCTTGGGCTACACCTTC. Amino acids: CASRPDSSLGYTF. The chain recombines TRBV2 with TRBJ1-2; TRBD1 is a possible D gene (6 bases). Between the trimmed V and J ends, which lost 6 bases and 8 bases, there was a span of 16 bases. The CDR3 runs 13 residues. CDR1 and CDR2 (germline): SNHLY, FYNNEI.

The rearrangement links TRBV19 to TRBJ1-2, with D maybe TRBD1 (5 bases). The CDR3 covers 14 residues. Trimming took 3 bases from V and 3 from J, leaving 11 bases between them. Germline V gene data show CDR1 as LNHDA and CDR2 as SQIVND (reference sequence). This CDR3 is CASSMQGSYYGYTF. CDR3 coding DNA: TGTGCCAGTAGTATGCAGGGCTCCTACTATGGCTACACCTTC.

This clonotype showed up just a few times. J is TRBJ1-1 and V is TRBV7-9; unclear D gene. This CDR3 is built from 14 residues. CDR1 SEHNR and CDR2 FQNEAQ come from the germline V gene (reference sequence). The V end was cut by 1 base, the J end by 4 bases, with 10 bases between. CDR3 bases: TGTGCCAGCAGCTTAGACTCCCGAGCCACTGAAGCTTTCTTT. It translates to CASSLDSRATEAFF.

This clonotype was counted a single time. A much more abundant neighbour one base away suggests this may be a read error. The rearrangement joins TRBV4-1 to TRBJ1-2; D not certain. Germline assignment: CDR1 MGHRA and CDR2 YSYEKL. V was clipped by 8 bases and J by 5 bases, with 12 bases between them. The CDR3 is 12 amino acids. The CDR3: CASGSAPYGYTF. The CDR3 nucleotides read TGCGCCAGCGGCTCAGCCCCGTATGGCTACACCTTC.

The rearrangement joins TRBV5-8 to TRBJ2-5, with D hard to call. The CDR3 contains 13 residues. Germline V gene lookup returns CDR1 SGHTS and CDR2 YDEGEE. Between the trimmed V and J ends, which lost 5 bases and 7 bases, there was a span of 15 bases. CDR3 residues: CASSSDHTVTQYF. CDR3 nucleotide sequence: TGTGCCAGCAGTTCCGACCACACGGTGACCCAGTACTTC.

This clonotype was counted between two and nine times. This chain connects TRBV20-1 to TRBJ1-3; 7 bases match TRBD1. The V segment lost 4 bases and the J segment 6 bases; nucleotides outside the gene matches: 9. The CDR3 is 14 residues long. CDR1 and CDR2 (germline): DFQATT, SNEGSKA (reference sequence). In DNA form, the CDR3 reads TGCAGTGCTACCGAGGGGGGACAGTTAAACACCATATATTTT. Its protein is CSATEGGQLNTIYF.

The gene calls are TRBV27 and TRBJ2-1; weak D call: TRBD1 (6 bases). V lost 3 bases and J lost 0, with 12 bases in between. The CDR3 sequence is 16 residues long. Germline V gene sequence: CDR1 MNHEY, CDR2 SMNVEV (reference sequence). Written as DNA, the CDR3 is TGTGCCAGCAGTTTGGACAGTATGAGCTCCTACAATGAGCAGTTCTTC. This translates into CASSLDSMSSYNEQFF.

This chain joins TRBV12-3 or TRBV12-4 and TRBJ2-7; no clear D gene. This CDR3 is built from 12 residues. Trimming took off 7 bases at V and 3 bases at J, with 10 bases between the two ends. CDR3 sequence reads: CASTSTVYEQYF. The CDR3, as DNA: TGTGCCAGCACGTCTACCGTCTACGAGCAGTACTTC.

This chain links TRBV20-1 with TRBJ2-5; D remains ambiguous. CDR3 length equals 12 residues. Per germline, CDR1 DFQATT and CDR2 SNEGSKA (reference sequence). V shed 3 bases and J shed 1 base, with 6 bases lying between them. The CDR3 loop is CSASNFQETQYF. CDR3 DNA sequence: TGCAGTGCTAGTAACTTCCAAGAGACCCAGTACTTC.

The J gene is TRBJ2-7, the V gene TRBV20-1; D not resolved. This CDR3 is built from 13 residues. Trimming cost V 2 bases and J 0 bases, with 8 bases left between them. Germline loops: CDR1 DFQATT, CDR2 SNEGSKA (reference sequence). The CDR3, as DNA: TGCAGTGCTAGATCTAGGGACTCCTACGAGCAGTACTTC. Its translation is CSARSRDSYEQYF.

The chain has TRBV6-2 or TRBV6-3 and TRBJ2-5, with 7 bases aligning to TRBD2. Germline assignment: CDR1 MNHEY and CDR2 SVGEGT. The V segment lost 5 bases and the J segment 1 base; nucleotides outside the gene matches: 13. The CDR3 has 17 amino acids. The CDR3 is CASSTSSWRGIQETQYF. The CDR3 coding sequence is TGTGCCAGCAGTACCTCTTCGTGGCGGGGGATCCAAGAGACCCAGTACTTC.

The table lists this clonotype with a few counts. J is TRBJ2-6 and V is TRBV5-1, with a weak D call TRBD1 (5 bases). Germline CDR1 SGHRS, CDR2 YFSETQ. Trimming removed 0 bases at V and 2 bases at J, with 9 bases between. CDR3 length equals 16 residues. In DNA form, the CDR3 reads TGCGCCAGCAGCTTGGTAGGGGTAGCTGGGGCCAACGTCCTGACTTTC. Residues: CASSLVGVAGANVLTF.

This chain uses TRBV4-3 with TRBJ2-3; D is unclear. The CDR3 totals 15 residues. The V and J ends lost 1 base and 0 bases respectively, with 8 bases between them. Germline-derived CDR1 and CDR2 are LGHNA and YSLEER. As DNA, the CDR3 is TGCGCCAGCAGCCAAGCTTGGACGAGCACAGATACGCAGTATTTT. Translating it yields CASSQAWTSTDTQYF.

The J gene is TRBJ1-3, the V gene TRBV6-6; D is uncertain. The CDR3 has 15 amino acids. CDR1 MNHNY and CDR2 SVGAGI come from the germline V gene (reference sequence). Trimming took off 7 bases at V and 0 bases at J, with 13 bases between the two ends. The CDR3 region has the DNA TGTGCCAGCACGGAGCAACAGAACTCTGGAAACACCATATATTTT. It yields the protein CASTEQQNSGNTIYF.

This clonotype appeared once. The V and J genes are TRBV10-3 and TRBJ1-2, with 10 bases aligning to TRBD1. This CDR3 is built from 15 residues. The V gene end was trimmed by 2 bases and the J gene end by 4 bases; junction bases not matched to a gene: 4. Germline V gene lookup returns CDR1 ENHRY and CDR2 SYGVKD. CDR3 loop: CAISEPGQGIYGYTF. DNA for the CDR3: TGTGCCATCAGTGAGCCGGGACAGGGGATCTATGGCTACACCTTC.

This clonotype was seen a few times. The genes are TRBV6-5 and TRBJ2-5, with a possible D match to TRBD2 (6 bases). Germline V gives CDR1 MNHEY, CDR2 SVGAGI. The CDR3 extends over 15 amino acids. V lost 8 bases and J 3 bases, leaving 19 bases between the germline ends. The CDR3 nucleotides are TGTGCCAGCGGATCAAGGAGGGGCGCGGAAGAGACCCAGTACTTC. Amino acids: CASGSRRGAEETQYF.

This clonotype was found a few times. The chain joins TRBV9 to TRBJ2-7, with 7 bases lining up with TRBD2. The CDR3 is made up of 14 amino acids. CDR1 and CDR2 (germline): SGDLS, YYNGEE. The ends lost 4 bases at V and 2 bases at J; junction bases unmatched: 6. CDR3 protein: CASSPHRGAYEQYF. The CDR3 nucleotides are TGTGCCAGCAGCCCCCATCGGGGGGCCTACGAGCAGTACTTC.

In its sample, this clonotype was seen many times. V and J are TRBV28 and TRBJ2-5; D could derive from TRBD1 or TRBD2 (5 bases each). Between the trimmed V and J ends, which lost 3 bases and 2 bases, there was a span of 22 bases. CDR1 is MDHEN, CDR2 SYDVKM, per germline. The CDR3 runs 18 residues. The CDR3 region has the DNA TGTGCCAGCAGTTTCGAGCTCTGGACAAGCGACTATCAAGAGACCCAGTACTTC. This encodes CASSFELWTSDYQETQYF.

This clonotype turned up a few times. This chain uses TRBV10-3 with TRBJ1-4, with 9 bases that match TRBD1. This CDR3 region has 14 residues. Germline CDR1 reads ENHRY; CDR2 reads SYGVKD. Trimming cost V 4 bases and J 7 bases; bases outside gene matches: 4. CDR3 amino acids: CAISVDRGGEKLFF. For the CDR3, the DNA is TGTGCCATCAGTGTGGACAGGGGCGGTGAAAAACTGTTTTTT.

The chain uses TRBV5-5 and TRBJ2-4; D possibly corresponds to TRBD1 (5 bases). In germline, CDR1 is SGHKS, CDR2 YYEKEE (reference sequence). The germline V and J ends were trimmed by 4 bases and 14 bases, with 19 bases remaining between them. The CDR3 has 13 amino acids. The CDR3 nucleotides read TGTGCCAGCAGCCCCTTCTTAACAGGCCCCAAGTACTTC. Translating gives CASSPFLTGPKYF. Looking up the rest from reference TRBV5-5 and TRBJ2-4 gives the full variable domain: DAGVTQSPTHLIKTRGQQVTLRCSPISGHKSVSWYQQVLGQGPQFIFQYYEKEERGRGNFPDRFSARQFPNYSSELNVNALLLGDSALYLCASSPFLTGPKYFGAGTRLSVL.

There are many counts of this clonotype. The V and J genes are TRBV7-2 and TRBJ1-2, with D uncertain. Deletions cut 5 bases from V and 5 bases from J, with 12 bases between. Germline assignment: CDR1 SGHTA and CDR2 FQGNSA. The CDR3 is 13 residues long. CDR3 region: CASSPLMGYGYTF. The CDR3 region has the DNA TGTGCCAGCAGCCCCCTCATGGGGTATGGCTACACCTTC.

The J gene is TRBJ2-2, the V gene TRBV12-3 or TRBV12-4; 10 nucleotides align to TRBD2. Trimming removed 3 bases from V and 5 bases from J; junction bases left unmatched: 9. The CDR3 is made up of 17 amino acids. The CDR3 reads CASSFPIAGGGTGELFF. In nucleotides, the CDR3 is TGTGCCAGCAGTTTTCCGATAGCGGGGGGAGGTACCGGGGAGCTGTTTTTT.

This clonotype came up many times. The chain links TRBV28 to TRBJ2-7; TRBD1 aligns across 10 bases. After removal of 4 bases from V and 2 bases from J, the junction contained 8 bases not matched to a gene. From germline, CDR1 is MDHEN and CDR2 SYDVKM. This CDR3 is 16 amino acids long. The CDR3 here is CASSSPGQGRAYEQYF. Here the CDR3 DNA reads TGTGCCAGCAGTTCTCCGGGACAGGGGAGGGCCTACGAGCAGTACTTC.

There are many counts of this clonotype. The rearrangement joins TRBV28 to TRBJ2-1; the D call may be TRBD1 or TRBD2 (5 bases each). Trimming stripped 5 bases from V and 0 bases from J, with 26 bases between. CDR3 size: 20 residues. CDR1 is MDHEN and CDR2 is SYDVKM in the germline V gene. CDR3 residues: CASSPLPQWTLESSYNEQFF. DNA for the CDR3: TGTGCCAGCAGTCCCCTCCCCCAATGGACACTAGAGAGCTCCTACAATGAGCAGTTCTTC.

For the CDR3, the DNA is TGTGCCAGCAGGACCGGGACCGCCAGCTCCTACGAGCAGTACTTC. It translates to CASRTGTASSYEQYF. The chain links TRBV6-1 to TRBJ2-7; D tentatively reads TRBD1 or TRBD2 (5 bases each). Trimming stripped 6 bases from V and 0 bases from J, with 15 bases between. There are 15 residues in the CDR3. Germline V CDR1 and CDR2: MNHNS, SASEGT.

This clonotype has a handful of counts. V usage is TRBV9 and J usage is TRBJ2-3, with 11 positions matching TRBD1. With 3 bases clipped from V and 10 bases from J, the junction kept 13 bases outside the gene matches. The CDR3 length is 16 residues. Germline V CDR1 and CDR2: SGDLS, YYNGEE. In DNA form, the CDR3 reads TGTGCCAGCAGCGCCTCCGGGACAGGGGGAAGGGATCCGCAGTATTTT. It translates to CASSASGTGGRDPQYF.

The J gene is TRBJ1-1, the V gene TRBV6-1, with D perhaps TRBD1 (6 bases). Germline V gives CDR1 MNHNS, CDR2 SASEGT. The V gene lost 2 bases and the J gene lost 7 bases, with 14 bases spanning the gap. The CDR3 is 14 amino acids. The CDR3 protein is CASSERWGAGEAFF. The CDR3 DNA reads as TGTGCCAGCAGTGAACGGTGGGGGGCTGGTGAAGCTTTCTTT.

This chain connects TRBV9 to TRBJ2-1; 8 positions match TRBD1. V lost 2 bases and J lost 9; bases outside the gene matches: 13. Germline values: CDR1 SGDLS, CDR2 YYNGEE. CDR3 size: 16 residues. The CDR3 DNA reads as TGTGCCAGCAGCGTCTGGGCAGGGGGCGCAGGAGGTGAGCAGTTCTTC. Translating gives CASSVWAGGAGGEQFF.

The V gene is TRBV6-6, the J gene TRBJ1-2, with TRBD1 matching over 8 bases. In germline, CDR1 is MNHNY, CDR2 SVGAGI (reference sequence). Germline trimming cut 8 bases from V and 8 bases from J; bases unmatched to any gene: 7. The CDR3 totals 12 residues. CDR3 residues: CASLIRGLGYTF. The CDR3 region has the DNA TGTGCCAGCCTGATCAGGGGGCTCGGCTACACCTTC.

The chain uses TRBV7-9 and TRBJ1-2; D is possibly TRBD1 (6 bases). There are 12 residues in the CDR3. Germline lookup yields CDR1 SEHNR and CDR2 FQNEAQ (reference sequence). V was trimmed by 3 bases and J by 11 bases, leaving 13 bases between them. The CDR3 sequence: CASSLQGPWYTF. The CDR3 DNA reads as TGTGCCAGCAGCTTGCAGGGGCCGTGGTACACCTTC.